The clone carrying this TCR beta chain was detected only a few times. The data belong to a study of beta chain features in type 1 diabetes. This CDR3 is built from 15 residues. The V and J ends lost 4 bases and 4 bases respectively, with 17 bases between them. CDR1 is MNHEY, CDR2 SVGAGI, per germline. The whole isolated RNA underwent reverse transcription, so sequencing captured expressed TCRB transcripts. Produced via immunoSEQ multiplex PCR; TCRdb's table is partial and in-frame only. This table has some 330,000 clones, about 11% appearing once. Sequenced material: naive CD4+ T cells from blood. V usage is TRBV6-5 and J usage is TRBJ2-7, with a weak D call TRBD2 (5 bases). The source is a woman under 40 in good health. The CDR3 protein is CASSSLPLASYEQYF. In DNA, the CDR3 is TGTGCCAGCAGTTCCCTTCCCCTAGCATCGTACGAGCAGTACTTC.